Listed here is a single T cell receptor (beta chain). Its antigen remains unknown. Researchers turned away patients with other autoimmune diseases, uncontrolled infections, pregnancy or lactation. Trimming removed 9 bases from V and 2 bases from J, with 20 bases in between. Germline CDR1 is ENHRY and CDR2 is SYGVKD. There are 15 residues in the CDR3. The authors amplified TCR beta CDR3 regions from RNA transcripts. The authors performed first-round RT-PCR with HTBI primers and then a second-round multiplex PCR. One entry per CDR3 protein, called by TCRdb with MiXCR from the multiplex PCR reads. The repertoire holds 1 million to 1.3 million distinct CDR3 sequences, with around a third as singletons. The sample originates from a study of Graves' ophthalmopathy and Graves' hyperthyroidism. Points from the study as a whole: Its predictions of ophthalmopathy progression gave the model 60% to 71% sensitivity and 72.22% specificity. A majority of expanded thyroid clonotypes exceeding 0.001 frequency were likewise present in blood. Ophthalmopathy could be told apart from stable hyperthyroidism by a 13-signature model (roughly 90% sensitivity, approximately 76% specificity).

The material sequenced was peripheral blood or thyroid tissue (not recorded which). The receptor was derived from an adult man with Graves' hyperthyroidism. V usage is TRBV10-3 and J usage is TRBJ2-7; TRBD2 might be the D (5 bases). The CDR3 DNA reads as TGTGCCATTGGGGAGCCGGGTAGGGTCGCCTACGAGCAGTACTTC. Translation: CAIGEPGRVAYEQYF.